One sample yielded the 8 T cell receptor beta chains listed below, sequenced in a study of shared clonotypes between healthy human individuals. Libraries were prepared by immunoSEQ multiplex PCR; TCRdb keeps only in-frame clonotypes and omits some of them. The data show about 2 million clones, with 95% seen just once and 0.1% to 0.15% held by the top ten. Sample: naive CD4+ T cells sorted from blood. Subset noted: CD45RA+ positively selected. The receptor set was obtained from a man aged 18 to 30 in good health.

V gene TRBV5-1 combines with J gene TRBJ2-1; 10 bases agree with TRBD1. V lost 4 bases to trimming and J lost 5 bases; unmatched junction nucleotides: 9. The CDR3 runs to 16 residues. Germline values: CDR1 SGHRS, CDR2 YFSETQ. CDR3 region: CASSRPGQGIHNEQFF. The CDR3 bases are TGCGCCAGCAGCCGCCCGGGACAGGGGATCCACAATGAGCAGTTCTTC.

The chain employs TRBV2 and TRBJ2-1; the D is unclear. Trimming pared 2 bases from V and 0 bases from J, leaving 8 bases between. This CDR3 has 15 amino acids. Germline V CDR1 and CDR2: SNHLY, FYNNEI. The DNA of the CDR3 is TGTGCCAGCAGTGAAAGTCCGAACTCCTACAATGAGCAGTTCTTC. This gives the protein CASSESPNSYNEQFF. The full variable domain, rest sourced from reference TRBV2 and TRBJ2-1, is EPEVTQTPSHQVTQMGQEVILRCVPISNHLYFYWYRQILGQKVEFLVSFYNNEISEKSEIFDDQFSVERPDGSNFTLKIRSTKLEDSAMYFCASSESPNSYNEQFFGPGTRLTVL.

CDR3 bases: TGTGCCAGCAGTTCACGGTTGGAAAATTCACCCCTCCACTTT. It is translated as CASSSRLENSPLHF. V is TRBV5-5 and J is TRBJ1-6; D gene ambiguous. Germline V CDR1 and CDR2: SGHKS, YYEKEE (reference sequence). The CDR3 is 14 amino acids. Deletions cut 5 bases from V and 7 bases from J, with 13 bases between.

The CDR3 sequence: CASVLSGANVLTF. CDR3 in DNA: TGTGCCAGCGTCCTCTCTGGGGCCAACGTCCTGACTTTC. The gene calls are TRBV6-1 and TRBJ2-6; D unclear. CDR3 length: 13 amino acids. Germline loops: CDR1 MNHNS, CDR2 SASEGT. Trimming left V 8 bases short and J 0 bases short, with 5 bases between.

This chain connects TRBV18 to TRBJ2-7; D may be TRBD2 (5 bases). The V and J ends lost 3 bases and 3 bases respectively, with 9 bases between them. Per germline, CDR1 KGHSH and CDR2 LQKENI. The CDR3 consists of 13 residues. The CDR3 loop is CASSPGGLYEQYF. In DNA form, the CDR3 reads TGTGCCAGCTCACCGGGCGGGCTCTACGAGCAGTACTTC.

The chain links TRBV25-1 to TRBJ1-6; D not certain. With 1 base removed from V and 10 bases from J, the gap between germline ends came to 14 bases. This CDR3 spans 15 amino acids. Germline V gene sequence: CDR1 MGHDK, CDR2 SYGVNS. In DNA form, the CDR3 reads TGTGCCAGCAGTGAATCGGTAGGGTTGAGCTCACCCCTCCACTTT. It codes for CASSESVGLSSPLHF.

This CDR3 is CASSRGTGVGNTIYF. The CDR3 DNA reads as TGTGCCAGCAGCCGCGGGACAGGGGTAGGAAACACCATATATTTT. The rearrangement links TRBV11-2 to TRBJ1-3; TRBD1 aligns across 10 bases. The junction had 5 bases not matched to a gene; V was cut back by 5 bases and J by 4 bases. The length of the CDR3 is 15 residues. CDR1 and CDR2 (germline): SGHAT, FQNNGV.

This sequence joins TRBV30 and TRBJ1-2, with D possibly matching TRBD1 (5 bases). This CDR3 contains 13 residues. The germline V and J ends were trimmed by 1 base and 5 bases, with 11 bases remaining between them. Germline CDR1 reads GTSNPN; CDR2 reads SVGIG (reference sequence). CDR3 loop: CAWSETEKYGYTF. The CDR3 nucleotides read TGTGCCTGGAGTGAGACAGAAAAATATGGCTACACCTTC.